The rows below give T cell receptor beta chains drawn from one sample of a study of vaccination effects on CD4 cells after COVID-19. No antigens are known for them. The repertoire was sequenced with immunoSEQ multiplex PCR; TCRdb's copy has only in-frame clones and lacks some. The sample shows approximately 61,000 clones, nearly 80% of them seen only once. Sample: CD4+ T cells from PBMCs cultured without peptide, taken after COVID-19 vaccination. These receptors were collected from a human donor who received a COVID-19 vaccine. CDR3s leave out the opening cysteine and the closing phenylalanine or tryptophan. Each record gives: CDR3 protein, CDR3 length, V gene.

CDR3: ASSSLDRARNEQF
length: 13
V: TRBV28

CDR3: ASNSGGFFNSPLH
length: 13
V: TRBV6-5

CDR3: ASSKADRGQETQY
length: 13
V: TRBV21-1

CDR3: ASQLGSYEQY
length: 10
V: TRBV6-5

CDR3: ASSIAGNMGEQY
length: 12
V: TRBV19

CDR3: ASSQGAEGYGYT
length: 12
V: TRBV3-1/TRBV3-2

CDR3: ASSLQVRGGYGYT
length: 13
V: TRBV28

CDR3: ASSQTGIPITTNEKLF
length: 16
V: TRBV4-1

CDR3: ASSVDARSSYEQY
length: 13
V: TRBV9

CDR3: ASSQTPGGKHGYT
length: 13
V: TRBV27

CDR3: AWQRVVTQY
length: 9
V: TRBV30

CDR3: ASRRGATDTQY
length: 11
V: TRBV4-1

CDR3: ASSLDASGTDTQY
length: 13
V: TRBV7-9

CDR3: ASSHNAGYT
length: 9
V: TRBV6-2/TRBV6-3

CDR3: ASSQVGDRAGELF
length: 13
V: TRBV3-1/TRBV3-2

CDR3: ASRPTGNQPQH
length: 11
V: TRBV12-3/TRBV12-4

CDR3: ATSRGQRTDTQY
length: 12
V: TRBV15

CDR3: ASSTRDREKNTEAF
length: 14
V: TRBV11-3

CDR3: ASSQTTGLASSKQY
length: 14
V: TRBV27

CDR3: ASSLRGIYGYT
length: 11
V: TRBV27

CDR3: ASSLGLLKNIQY
length: 12
V: TRBV11-2

CDR3: SVRGGHERRYEQY
length: 13
V: TRBV29-1

CDR3: ASSQDPGQFNTGELF
length: 15
V: TRBV4-3

CDR3: ASNSLGTGVSNEQF
length: 14
V: TRBV28

CDR3: ASSLQGTTNTGELF
length: 14
V: TRBV7-8

CDR3: ARSRLCTPLH
length: 10
V: TRBV5-3

CDR3: ASRSQDTEAF
length: 10
V: TRBV5-6

CDR3: AWRMQGAPYEQY
length: 12
V: TRBV30

CDR3: ASSKSTEAF
length: 9
V: TRBV2

CDR3: ASSLGTSPSNTIY
length: 13
V: TRBV7-2

CDR3: AWSVGLAGETQY
length: 12
V: TRBV30

CDR3: ASGPGVGGYT
length: 10
V: TRBV12-5

CDR3: ASSPLRVLYGYT
length: 12
V: TRBV3-1/TRBV3-2

CDR3: ASSRSSGNTIY
length: 11
V: TRBV18

CDR3: ASSEGYNSPLH
length: 11
V: TRBV6-1

CDR3: ASSLDSNQPQH
length: 11
V: TRBV6-6

CDR3: ASSESAAGLVEQY
length: 13
V: TRBV25-1

CDR3: ASSLPRAAEAF
length: 11
V: TRBV6-6